This T cell receptor (beta chain) was recovered during a study of cytotoxic CD8 clonotypes in ibrutinib-treated CLL (dated by TCRdb to the early 2020s). For context, the study as a whole: The cohort was composed of about a dozen relapsed/refractory and about 15 treatment-naive patients; IGHV unmutated status was identified in around 17 patients. Response samples were taken after a median of roughly 12 months on treatment, ranging from about 6 to 36 months. Cryopreserved peripheral blood mononuclear cells were obtained prior to treatment, at the time of response, and at either disease progression or sustained remission. Samples averaged about 260,000 productive templates and more than 85,000 productive rearrangements. Partial responses were observed in 24 patients and complete responses in 2; after a median follow-up of 68 months, remission was maintained in 15 or so patients and progression was observed in approximately 12. Longitudinal samples were available for about 30% of the 86 trial participants. Every remission and progressive disease sample was obtained while ibrutinib was still being received by the patients. Overall study results and their limits: Baseline clonality exceeded that of age-matched healthy donors and correlated strongly with circulating CD8+ T-cell counts. Sustained-remission and progressing patients did not have matched sampling times, and lymph node repertoires were not examined. At ibrutinib response clonality went up, during sustained remission it held steady, and at progression it dropped back toward baseline. Public clonotypes were rare and either shrank or stayed stable during treatment, and the rise in clonality at ibrutinib response reflected expansion of private clonotypes.

The meaning of the sample's time point label: roughly 2 years on ibrutinib. For TCR beta library preparation, 1.5 to 2 micrograms of genomic DNA were extracted from the cryopreserved PBMCs. Longitudinal blood samples from CLL patients on ibrutinib monotherapy were analyzed using high-throughput TCR beta sequencing. The patients took part in an open-label, single-center phase 2 trial of ibrutinib monotherapy. The CDR3 sequence holds 17 residues, the cysteine and phenylalanine included. Only the CDR3 DNA stays, 51 bases, in frame from base 1. V is cut back by 3 bases and J by 2 bases, with 6 bases in the junction unmatched. The CDR1 and CDR2 encoded by the germline V gene are MGHRA and YSYEKL. Each clonotype received, on average, around 10x coverage in deep resolution sequencing performed on a MiSeq, where the target depth lay between 1 in 1 million and 1 in 200,000 T cells. TCR beta libraries were generated with the immunoSEQ hsTCRB Kit. Turning to the authors' computational methods: ImmunoSEQ Data Assistant and ImmunoSEQ Analyzer were used for data analysis, and V, D and J genes were assigned according to IMGT definitions. Clonality, with values ranging from 0 to 1, was calculated as one minus the normalized Shannon entropy of productive rearrangement frequencies. Only overrepresented clonotypes making up at least 0.05% of the repertoire of each patient were included in the public clonotype analysis. Thirteen repertoires from age-matched healthy donors, obtained from immuneACCESS, served as clonality controls. The source is immuneACCESS, and TCRdb retained only in-frame sequences with V and J called. Part of the clones is not carried over; for the studies checked, unresolved V genes explain less than half of this, and the remainder is unexplained. V, J and clone size derive from that table, while D and trimming were established from the DNA sequence. This sample lists approximately 90,000 clones; roughly four fifths were detected once. The top ten clones comprise about 26% of the sample.

As regards this clone: The clone's antigen remains unknown. One base away there is no much larger clone; base qualities are not given.

The receptor was isolated from a human donor with chronic lymphocytic leukemia. Here the chain combines TRBV4-1 and TRBJ2-3, and 12 junction bases match TRBD2. The specimen comprised PBMCs, sampled after 24 months of ibrutinib treatment. The CDR3 corresponds to CASSHQGLAGNTDTQYF. In nucleotide form, the sequence is TGCGCCAGCAGCCACCAAGGACTAGCGGGAAACACAGATACGCAGTATTTT.